The 30 T cell receptor beta chains in this list originate from one sample, sequenced in a study of shared clonotypes between healthy human individuals. Assay used: immunoSEQ multiplex PCR; TCRdb lists only in-frame clones, some missing. Of 2 million or so clones listed, around 96% were seen once; the top ten hold roughly 1%. CD8 cells classed as naive were CD45RO-negative and positively selected for CCR7, excluding terminally differentiated effector memory CD45RA+ cells. What was sequenced was naive CD8+ T cells sorted from blood. Source of these receptors: a man between 18 and 35 years old in good health.

V usage is TRBV13 and J usage is TRBJ2-1, with D unclear. Germline V gene data show CDR1 as PRHDT and CDR2 as FYEKMQ (reference sequence). The CDR3 runs to 15 residues. V lost 0 bases to trimming and J lost 3 bases, with 9 bases between them. CDR3 residues: CASSLGLGFYNEQFF. The CDR3 DNA sequence: TGTGCCAGCAGCTTAGGCTTGGGTTTCTACAATGAGCAGTTCTTC.

The gene calls are TRBV11-2 and TRBJ2-1; the match to TRBD2 covers 11 bases. Germline lookup yields CDR1 SGHAT and CDR2 FQNNGV. The CDR3 runs to 14 residues. J lost 5 bases, V lost 6 bases, and 3 bases had no gene match. The CDR3 here is CASSLTSGNNEQFF. CDR3 nucleotide sequence: TGTGCCAGCAGTCTGACTAGCGGGAACAATGAGCAGTTCTTC.

The chain combines TRBV30 with TRBJ1-2; maybe TRBD1 (5 bases). Germline-derived CDR1 and CDR2 are GTSNPN and SVGIG (reference sequence). Between the trimmed V and J ends, which lost 8 bases and 8 bases, there was a span of 15 bases. The CDR3 runs 11 residues. The CDR3 region is CAGGFLQGYTF. CDR3 nucleotides: TGTGCCGGGGGGTTCCTGCAGGGCTACACCTTC.

V usage is TRBV4-3 and J usage is TRBJ2-5; possible D gene TRBD2, 6 bases. The V gene lost 4 bases and the J gene lost 7 bases, with 28 bases spanning the gap. Germline-derived CDR1 and CDR2 are LGHNA and YSLEER. The CDR3 length is 18 residues. As DNA, the CDR3 is TGCGCCAGCAGCCCAAGAGGGCAGAGGCAGGGAGGTAGTGGGACCCAGTACTTC. This sequence encodes CASSPRGQRQGGSGTQYF.

The chain employs TRBV7-9 and TRBJ2-2; 12 nucleotides agree with TRBD2. The CDR3 totals 19 residues. Germline CDR1 reads SEHNR; CDR2 reads FQNEAQ (reference sequence). V dropped 2 bases and J dropped 0; count of bases not matched to a gene: 7. In nucleotides, the CDR3 is TGTGCCAGCAGCTTATGGAGGGGACTAGCGGGCACGAACACCGGGGAGCTGTTTTTT. It is translated as CASSLWRGLAGTNTGELFF. Full variable domain (outside the CDR3, taken from reference TRBV7-9 and TRBJ2-2): DTGVSQNPRHKITKRGQNVTFRCDPISEHNRLYWYRQTLGQGPEFLTYFQNEAQLEKSRLLSDRFSAERPKGSFSTLEIQRTEQGDSAMYLCASSLWRGLAGTNTGELFFGEGSRLTVL.

This clone was observed a handful of times. The V and J genes are TRBV19 and TRBJ1-5, with D maybe TRBD1 (6 bases). Germline V gene lookup returns CDR1 LNHDA and CDR2 SQIVND (reference sequence). V was pared by 7 bases and J by 7 bases, with 14 bases between. The CDR3 covers 13 residues. CDR3 in DNA: TGTGCCAGTACGGAAACAGGGAAACAGCCCCAGCATTTT. Translated, it gives CASTETGKQPQHF.

The J gene is TRBJ2-7, the V gene TRBV5-5; possibly TRBD2 for D (5 bases). The germline V gene encodes CDR1 SGHKS and CDR2 YYEKEE (reference sequence). V lost 0 bases and J lost 6, with 10 bases in between. The CDR3 has 13 amino acids. The chain's CDR3 is CASSLGLASEQYF. The CDR3 DNA reads as TGTGCCAGCAGCTTGGGTCTAGCATCCGAGCAGTACTTC.

Notes on this clone: The sample contains more than one DNA sequence encoding this CDR3. This chain links TRBV5-6 with TRBJ2-1, with 7 bases lining up with TRBD1. There are 14 residues in the CDR3. Germline assignment: CDR1 SGHDT and CDR2 YYEEEE. V trimming: 2 bases; J trimming: 3 bases; junction bases outside the gene matches: 2. CDR3 residues: CASSLGDSYNEQFF. The DNA of the CDR3 is TGTGCCAGCAGCTTAGGGGACAGCTACAATGAGCAGTTCTTC.

V and J are TRBV7-9 and TRBJ2-5; 11 positions agree with TRBD2. Germline V lookup: CDR1 SEHNR, CDR2 FQNEAQ (reference sequence). Germline trimming cut 2 bases from V and 2 bases from J; bases unmatched to any gene: 10. CDR3 size: 18 residues. CDR3 DNA sequence: TGTGCCAGCAGCTTAAATATTGTGACTAGCGGGATACAAGAGACCCAGTACTTC. This codes for CASSLNIVTSGIQETQYF.

This chain connects TRBV15 to TRBJ2-7; 10 nucleotides agree with TRBD1. J was trimmed by 2 bases and V by 5 bases; bases with no gene match: 6. CDR1 LNHNV and CDR2 YYDKDF come from the germline V gene (reference sequence). The CDR3 has 15 residues. CDR3 loop: CATSPFGQGAYEQYF. CDR3 sequence (DNA): TGTGCCACCAGCCCCTTTGGACAGGGGGCCTACGAGCAGTACTTC. Combining the CDR3 with reference TRBV15 and TRBJ2-7 gives the whole variable domain DAMVIQNPRYQVTQFGKPVTLSCSQTLNHNVMYWYQQKSSQAPKLLFHYYDKDFNNEADTPDNFQSRRPNTSFCFLDIRSPGLGDTAMYLCATSPFGQGAYEQYFGPGTRLTVT.

As regards this clone: The same CDR3 is also encoded by other DNA sequences in this sample. The chain joins TRBV30 to TRBJ1-6; 9 nucleotides line up with TRBD1. Germline V gene data show CDR1 as GTSNPN and CDR2 as SVGIG (reference sequence). The CDR3 is 13 amino acids. The V segment lost 8 bases and the J segment 5 bases; nucleotides outside the gene matches: 4. CDR3 in DNA: TGTGCCGGTGGGACAGGGCATAATTCACCCCTCCACTTT. It specifies CAGGTGHNSPLHF.

Worth noting for this clone: The same CDR3 can be traced to other DNA sequences in this sample. The rearrangement joins TRBV9 to TRBJ1-1; D call uncertain. The CDR3 is 13 residues long. Germline-derived CDR1 and CDR2 are SGDLS and YYNGEE. The V end was cut by 3 bases, the J end by 1 base, with 7 bases between. CDR3 protein: CASSAGTNTEAFF. In DNA form, the CDR3 reads TGTGCCAGCAGCGCCGGTACGAACACTGAAGCTTTCTTT.

The chain uses TRBV19 and TRBJ1-5; no definite D call. The CDR3 runs to 15 residues. V lost 7 bases and J 2 bases, leaving 15 bases between the germline ends. Germline assignment: CDR1 LNHDA and CDR2 SQIVND (reference sequence). Here the CDR3 reads CASTSNVGGNQPQHF. CDR3 nucleotide sequence: TGTGCCAGTACTTCAAACGTCGGGGGCAATCAGCCCCAGCATTTT.

The rearrangement uses TRBV30 and TRBJ2-1; D perhaps matches TRBD2 (5 bases). CDR3 length: 14 amino acids. Germline V gene sequence: CDR1 GTSNPN, CDR2 SVGIG (reference sequence). Trimming cost V 4 bases and J 5 bases, with 15 bases left between them. The CDR3 DNA is TGTGCCTGGACACCGGGGTCAAACGACAATGAGCAGTTCTTC. Its translation: CAWTPGSNDNEQFF.

This rearrangement joins TRBV13 to TRBJ2-7; 11 bases are shared with TRBD1. V shed 2 bases, J shed 2 bases, and the junction held 2 bases outside the gene matches. The length of the CDR3 is 15 residues. Germline V gene lookup returns CDR1 PRHDT and CDR2 FYEKMQ (reference sequence). The DNA of the CDR3 is TGTGCCAGCAGCTTATGGGGACAGGGGGCCTACGAGCAGTACTTC. Its translation is CASSLWGQGAYEQYF. The variable domain in full, with the rest retrieved from reference TRBV13 and TRBJ2-7, is AAGVIQSPRHLIKEKRETATLKCYPIPRHDTVYWYQQGPGQDPQFLISFYEKMQSDKGSIPDRFSAQQFSDYHSELNMSSLELGDSALYFCASSLWGQGAYEQYFGPGTRLTVT.

This rearrangement joins TRBV7-8 to TRBJ2-7; D not certain. Per the germline V gene, CDR1 is SGHVS and CDR2 is FQNEAQ. V was trimmed by 2 bases and J by 2 bases, leaving 4 bases between them. This CDR3 contains 12 residues. The CDR3 coding sequence is TGTGCCAGCAGCTTAAAAGCCTACGAGCAGTACTTC. Its translation: CASSLKAYEQYF.

The chain links TRBV4-1 to TRBJ2-3; 12 bases align to TRBD1. V lost 1 base and J lost 1; bases outside the gene matches: 3. Germline-derived CDR1 and CDR2 are MGHRA and YSYEKL. This CDR3 spans 17 amino acids. CDR3 residues: CASSQVGQGARTDTQYF. The CDR3 region has the DNA TGCGCCAGCAGCCAAGTGGGACAGGGGGCGCGCACAGATACGCAGTATTTT.

V and J are TRBV19 and TRBJ2-2, with D perhaps assigned TRBD1 or TRBD2 (5 bases each). In germline, CDR1 is LNHDA, CDR2 SQIVND (reference sequence). V lost 3 bases to trimming and J lost 4 bases, with 27 bases between them. This CDR3 is 20 amino acids long. The CDR3 region is CASSIDWGRDGRAGTGELFF. The DNA for the CDR3 is TGTGCCAGTAGTATCGATTGGGGCCGGGACGGACGCGCAGGCACCGGGGAGCTGTTTTTT.

The J gene is TRBJ1-2, the V gene TRBV4-3; TRBD1 matches 8 bases. CDR1 and CDR2 from the germline V gene are LGHNA and YSLEER. Germline trimming cut 0 bases from V and 4 bases from J; bases unmatched to any gene: 7. This CDR3 is built from 16 residues. CDR3 bases: TGCGCCAGCAGCCAAGATCCCGGACAGGGTAGCTATGGCTACACCTTC. This gives the protein CASSQDPGQGSYGYTF.

The rearrangement uses TRBV7-2 and TRBJ2-1; unclear D gene. V lost 5 bases, J lost 10 bases, and 9 bases lay in between. The CDR3 runs to 11 residues. The germline V gene has CDR1 SGHTA and CDR2 FQGNSA. This chain's CDR3 is CASSPPGEQFF. The CDR3 DNA sequence: TGTGCCAGCAGCCCACCCGGGGAGCAGTTCTTC. Based on the CDR3 plus reference TRBV7-2 and TRBJ2-1, the full variable domain is GAGVSQSPSNKVTEKGKDVELRCDPISGHTALYWYRQSLGQGLEFLIYFQGNSAPDKSGLPSDRFSAERTGGSVSTLTIQRTQQEDSAVYLCASSPPGEQFFGPGTRLTVL.

This chain connects TRBV7-3 to TRBJ2-1; TRBD1 matches 10 bases. Trimming cost V 5 bases and J 4 bases; bases outside gene matches: 5. The CDR3 has 15 residues. Germline V CDR1 and CDR2: SGHTA, FQGTGA. DNA for the CDR3: TGTGCCAGCAGCGCGGGACAGGGGAGTTACAATGAGCAGTTCTTC. As protein: CASSAGQGSYNEQFF. Filled out from reference TRBV7-3 and TRBJ2-1, the complete variable domain reads GAGVSQTPSNKVTEKGKYVELRCDPISGHTALYWYRQSLGQGPEFLIYFQGTGAADDSGLPNDRFFAVRPEGSVSTLKIQRTERGDSAVYLCASSAGQGSYNEQFFGPGTRLTVL.

The chain employs TRBV7-9 and TRBJ2-7; D unclear. Germline lookup yields CDR1 SEHNR and CDR2 FQNEAQ (reference sequence). The V end lost 5 bases, the J end lost 2 bases, and 19 bases lay between the germline ends. The CDR3 has 16 amino acids. In nucleotides, the CDR3 is TGTGCCAGCAGCCGCGGAGCACTGAGTCTTGCCTACGAGCAGTACTTC. Its protein is CASSRGALSLAYEQYF.

This clone was seen only once. V usage is TRBV7-9 and J usage is TRBJ2-3, with D uncertain. Germline loops: CDR1 SEHNR, CDR2 FQNEAQ (reference sequence). Trimming removed 6 bases from V and 2 bases from J, with 9 bases in between. The CDR3 sequence is 13 residues long. The CDR3 region has the DNA TGTGCCAGCAGAAATCTGATCACAGATACGCAGTATTTT. Its translation is CASRNLITDTQYF.

This clone has only one observation. The rearrangement joins TRBV4-3 to TRBJ1-2, with D possibly TRBD1 on 5 matching bases. Germline lookup yields CDR1 LGHNA and CDR2 YSLEER. V gave up 4 bases and J gave up 4 bases, with 25 bases separating them. CDR3 length equals 18 residues. CDR3 sequence (DNA): TGCGCCAGCAGCCCCCAAGACCTTCCGGGCCAGGGATCCTATGGCTACACCTTC. It specifies CASSPQDLPGQGSYGYTF.

V is TRBV7-2 and J is TRBJ2-7, with D perhaps TRBD1 or TRBD2 (5 bases each). The length of the CDR3 is 15 residues. Trimming removed 5 bases from V and 3 bases from J, with 17 bases in between. CDR1 is SGHTA, CDR2 FQGNSA, per germline. The CDR3 region is CASSPRGVGLYEQYF. CDR3 coding DNA: TGTGCCAGCAGCCCTCGGGGCGTTGGCCTCTACGAGCAGTACTTC.

The V and J genes are TRBV29-1 and TRBJ2-7; 9 positions match TRBD1. V lost 3 bases, J lost 1 base, and 4 bases stayed unmatched. The germline gives CDR1 SQVTM, CDR2 ANQGSEA. This CDR3 comprises 14 residues. This CDR3 reads CSVEVTGGSYEQYF. CDR3 nucleotide sequence: TGCAGCGTTGAGGTGACAGGGGGATCCTACGAGCAGTACTTC.

The chain carries TRBV27 and TRBJ2-2; weak D call: TRBD2 (5 bases). The V end was cut by 10 bases, the J end by 4 bases, with 13 bases between. Per germline, CDR1 MNHEY and CDR2 SMNVEV (reference sequence). This CDR3 comprises 13 residues. The CDR3 coding sequence is TGTGCCACCTCTGACGGAGGCACCGGGGAGCTGTTTTTT. Encoded protein: CATSDGGTGELFF.

The V and J genes are TRBV7-9 and TRBJ2-7; D may be TRBD2 (6 bases). The germline V and J ends were trimmed by 6 bases and 4 bases, with 13 bases remaining between them. The CDR3 has 13 amino acids. The germline CDR1 and CDR2 sequences are SEHNR and FQNEAQ (reference sequence). The CDR3 DNA reads TGTGCCAGCAGACCTAGCGAGAAATACGAGCAGTACTTC. Protein product: CASRPSEKYEQYF.

The gene calls are TRBV11-2 and TRBJ1-4; 7 bases are shared with TRBD1. Germline CDR1 is SGHAT and CDR2 is FQNNGV. V was pared by 0 bases and J by 10 bases, with 8 bases of the junction left unmatched. The CDR3 length is 15 residues. The CDR3 spells CASSLEGQQRVKLFF. CDR3 coding DNA: TGTGCCAGCAGCTTAGAGGGACAGCAAAGAGTAAAACTGTTTTTT.

This sequence joins TRBV6-5 and TRBJ1-1; D gene unclear. Germline V CDR1 and CDR2: MNHEY, SVGAGI. V lost 5 bases to trimming and J lost 4 bases, with 2 bases between them. There are 10 residues in the CDR3. The CDR3 protein is CASSTTEAFF. In nucleotides, the CDR3 is TGTGCCAGCAGTACCACTGAAGCTTTCTTT.